A single sample gave rise to the 14 T cell receptor beta chains below, sequenced in a study of T cell responses to AZD1222 COVID-19 vaccine. This table comes from immunoSEQ multiplex PCR, and its TCRdb copy is limited to in-frame clones, with some not included. The repertoire has approximately 43,000 clones, roughly 88% of them found once; the top ten carry roughly 25%. This material consisted of peripheral blood, taken 28 days after the second AZD1222 dose. Receptor source: an adult who received the AZD1222 COVID-19 vaccine.

This CDR3 reads CASSPRLAGGPGTGELFF. The DNA of the CDR3 is TGTGCCAGCAGCCCACGACTAGCGGGGGGCCCAGGGACCGGGGAGCTGTTTTTT. V is TRBV9 and J is TRBJ2-2; TRBD2 agrees at 13 bases. There are 18 residues in the CDR3. With 4 bases clipped from V and 5 bases from J, the junction kept 11 bases outside the gene matches. The germline V gene has CDR1 SGDLS and CDR2 YYNGEE.

This sequence joins TRBV6-1 and TRBJ2-2; D gene uncertain. Germline-derived CDR1 and CDR2 are MNHNS and SASEGT. Trimming cost V 3 bases and J 2 bases, with 10 bases left between them. The CDR3 is 15 residues long. The CDR3 protein is CASSEWQPNTGELFF. The CDR3 region has the DNA TGTGCCAGCAGTGAGTGGCAGCCTAACACCGGGGAGCTGTTTTTT.

This chain uses TRBV7-2 with TRBJ2-2; 11 bases agree with TRBD2. V lost 5 bases to trimming and J lost 2 bases; unmatched junction nucleotides: 4. Germline V gene lookup returns CDR1 SGHTA and CDR2 FQGNSA. The length of the CDR3 is 16 residues. The CDR3 DNA reads TGTGCCAGCAGCGTCACTAGCGGGGGAAACACCGGGGAGCTGTTTTTT. Its translation is CASSVTSGGNTGELFF. The variable domain in full, completed from reference TRBV7-2 and TRBJ2-2, reads GAGVSQSPSNKVTEKGKDVELRCDPISGHTALYWYRQSLGQGLEFLIYFQGNSAPDKSGLPSDRFSAERTGGSVSTLTIQRTQQEDSAVYLCASSVTSGGNTGELFFGEGSRLTVL.

V and J are TRBV14 and TRBJ1-1; D possibly corresponds to TRBD1 (5 bases). Germline values: CDR1 SGHDN, CDR2 FVKESK. The CDR3 runs 14 residues. The V gene lost 4 bases and the J gene lost 3 bases, with 12 bases spanning the gap. For the CDR3, the DNA is TGTGCCAGCAGCCGTCGGCGGGGGGACACTGAAGCTTTCTTT. The encoded protein is CASSRRRGDTEAFF.

As DNA, the CDR3 is TGTGCCATTACTAGCGGATTGAACACCGGGGAGCTGTTTTTT. Encoded protein: CAITSGLNTGELFF. The chain employs TRBV10-3 and TRBJ2-2; 8 bases map to TRBD2. The ends lost 9 bases at V and 1 base at J; junction bases unmatched: 4. Germline V gene sequence: CDR1 ENHRY, CDR2 SYGVKD. The length of the CDR3 is 14 residues.

In its sample, this clone was seen once. The chain employs TRBV4-2 and TRBJ2-2, with D perhaps matching TRBD1 (5 bases). Deletions cut 1 base from V and 4 bases from J, with 16 bases between. Germline V lookup: CDR1 LGHNA, CDR2 YNFKEQ. This CDR3 is built from 17 residues. Here the CDR3 reads CASSQAAGQGSTGELFF. The CDR3 nucleotides read TGTGCCAGCAGCCAAGCTGCAGGGCAAGGATCCACCGGGGAGCTGTTTTTT.

The V call is TRBV18, the J call TRBJ2-2, with 8 nucleotides matching TRBD1. The CDR3 has 14 residues. Germline V gives CDR1 KGHSH, CDR2 LQKENI. The V segment lost 3 bases and the J segment 6 bases; nucleotides outside the gene matches: 3. CDR3 residues: CASSPGQESGELFF. The CDR3 coding sequence is TGTGCCAGCTCACCGGGACAGGAATCCGGGGAGCTGTTTTTT.

The chain combines TRBV7-3 with TRBJ2-5, with 7 bases that match TRBD2. This CDR3 has 15 amino acids. Germline assignment: CDR1 SGHTA and CDR2 FQGTGA. V gave up 2 bases and J gave up 7 bases; unmatched junction bases: 10. The CDR3 coding sequence is TGTGCCAGCAGCTTAGGGCTAGCGGAAGATAGGACCCAGTACTTC. Encoded protein: CASSLGLAEDRTQYF.

This chain uses TRBV27 with TRBJ2-1; D is undetermined. Germline CDR1 reads MNHEY; CDR2 reads SMNVEV (reference sequence). V lost 5 bases and J lost 4, with 12 bases in between. The CDR3 totals 14 residues. Written as DNA, the CDR3 is TGTGCCAGCAGTCCGGGCCTTCCATACAATGAGCAGTTCTTC. Translation gives CASSPGLPYNEQFF.

The chain uses TRBV7-6 and TRBJ1-1; 10 nucleotides agree with TRBD1. The V gene's germline CDR1 is SGHVS and CDR2 FNYEAQ. J gave up 4 bases and V 5 bases, and 4 bases lay outside the gene matches. The CDR3 has 14 amino acids. The CDR3 bases are TGTGCCAGCAGCCGGGGACAGGGGAGCACTGAAGCTTTCTTT. As protein: CASSRGQGSTEAFF.

This clone appeared a single time. V is TRBV7-2 and J is TRBJ1-2, with 9 bases fitting TRBD1. After removal of 5 bases from V and 8 bases from J, the junction contained 9 bases not matched to a gene. The CDR3 sequence is 14 residues long. Germline lookup yields CDR1 SGHTA and CDR2 FQGNSA. CDR3 loop: CASSPGTGMYGYTF. CDR3 sequence (DNA): TGTGCCAGCAGCCCTGGGACAGGGATGTACGGCTACACCTTC.

This chain joins TRBV5-1 and TRBJ2-1; a possible D gene is TRBD1 (6 bases). The CDR3 extends over 15 amino acids. CDR1 is SGHRS and CDR2 is YFSETQ in the germline V gene. Trimming took 7 bases from V and 5 from J, leaving 19 bases between them. The CDR3 reads CASENKTGTHNEQFF. The CDR3 coding sequence is TGCGCCAGCGAAAATAAAACAGGGACCCACAATGAGCAGTTCTTC.

The rearrangement uses TRBV7-9 and TRBJ1-1, with D tentatively TRBD1 (6 bases). Per germline, CDR1 SEHNR and CDR2 FQNEAQ (reference sequence). This CDR3 spans 13 amino acids. V was cut by 3 bases and J by 4 bases, with 9 bases left in between. DNA for the CDR3: TGTGCCAGCAGCTTTCAGGGGTTCACTGAAGCTTTCTTT. It specifies CASSFQGFTEAFF.

V is TRBV18 and J is TRBJ2-7, with a tentative D call TRBD1 (6 bases). V was trimmed by 2 bases and J by 6 bases, leaving 11 bases between them. Per germline, CDR1 KGHSH and CDR2 LQKENI. The length of the CDR3 is 13 residues. CDR3 DNA: TGTGCCAGCTCACCAGGACAGCTTCCCGAGCAGTACTTC. It encodes CASSPGQLPEQYF.